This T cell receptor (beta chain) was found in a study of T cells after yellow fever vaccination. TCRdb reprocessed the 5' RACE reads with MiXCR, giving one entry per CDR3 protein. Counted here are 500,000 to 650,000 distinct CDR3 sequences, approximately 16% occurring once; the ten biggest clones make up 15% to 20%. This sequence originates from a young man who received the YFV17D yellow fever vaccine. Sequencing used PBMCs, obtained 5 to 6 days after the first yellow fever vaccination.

CDR3 nucleotides: TGTGCCAGCAGGCCTCCGACAGCTTCCTACGAGCAGTACTTC. Translating it yields CASRPPTASYEQYF. The gene calls are TRBV6-1 and TRBJ2-7; D possibly corresponds to TRBD1 (5 bases). The CDR3 runs 14 residues. Germline CDR1 is MNHNS and CDR2 is SASEGT. Deletions cut 6 bases from V and 1 base from J, with 13 bases between.